The 5 T cell receptor beta chains presented below share a single source sample, sequenced in a study of blood T cell repertoires in COVID-19. This table comes from immunoSEQ multiplex PCR, and its TCRdb copy is limited to in-frame clones, with some not included. The sample carries more than 45,000 clones, around 90% recorded once. The sequenced sample was peripheral blood. These receptors were obtained from a woman of 80 years or more with COVID-19, enrolled during active disease.

This chain joins TRBV9 and TRBJ2-2, with 7 bases aligning to TRBD1. Trimming cost V 3 bases and J 5 bases; bases outside gene matches: 7. The CDR3 consists of 15 residues. Germline assignment: CDR1 SGDLS and CDR2 YYNGEE. The CDR3, as DNA: TGTGCCAGCAGCGCCCGACAGGGCGGAACCGGGGAGCTGTTTTTT. Translated, it gives CASSARQGGTGELFF.

The table lists this clone with a few counts. The chain couples TRBV18 to TRBJ2-7; 9 bases map to TRBD1. In germline, CDR1 is KGHSH, CDR2 LQKENI. The CDR3 consists of 16 residues. V shed 3 bases, J shed 3 bases, and the junction held 9 bases outside the gene matches. The CDR3 DNA sequence: TGTGCCAGCTCACCGACCGGGACAGGGAATGGCTACGAGCAGTACTTC. This gives the protein CASSPTGTGNGYEQYF.

The V gene is TRBV6-5, the J gene TRBJ1-1; D gene uncertain. Germline V lookup: CDR1 MNHEY, CDR2 SVGAGI. Trimming removed 3 bases at V and 1 base at J, with 6 bases between. The CDR3 totals 13 residues. The CDR3 protein is CASSYTQNTEAFF. The CDR3 coding sequence is TGTGCCAGCAGTTATACACAGAACACTGAAGCTTTCTTT.

The CDR3: CASSLYKGQSLSYEQYF. The CDR3 DNA follows: TGTGCCAGCAGTTTATATAAGGGACAGAGCCTCTCCTACGAGCAGTACTTC. The J gene is TRBJ2-7, the V gene TRBV27, with 7 positions matching TRBD1. CDR1 MNHEY and CDR2 SMNVEV come from the germline V gene (reference sequence). V shed 1 base, J shed 0 bases, and the junction held 9 bases outside the gene matches. The CDR3 has 17 amino acids.

The chain uses TRBV7-2 and TRBJ2-1; 12 bases fit TRBD2. V lost 5 bases and J lost 0; bases outside the gene matches: 5. Germline assignment: CDR1 SGHTA and CDR2 FQGNSA. CDR3 size: 17 residues. CDR3 sequence: CASSLRTSGASYNEQFF. CDR3 bases: TGTGCCAGCAGCCTCAGGACTAGCGGGGCCTCCTACAATGAGCAGTTCTTC.